Described below is a single T cell receptor (beta chain) sequence and its context. Produced via immunoSEQ multiplex PCR; TCRdb's table is partial and in-frame only. Among hundreds of thousands of clones listed, around 77% were seen once. This record belongs to a study of shared clonotypes between healthy human individuals. Trimming took 3 bases from V and 3 from J, leaving 5 bases between them. Per the germline V gene, CDR1 is SQVTM and CDR2 is ANQGSEA. The CDR3 is 12 residues long. This chain uses TRBV29-1 with TRBJ2-2, with D hard to call. Specimen: PBMCs. The clonotype was recovered from a woman aged 40 to 50 in good health. Some clones in this sample may be carry-over from other donors' samples. In DNA, the CDR3 is TGCAGCGTTGATGCCGACACCGGGGAGCTGTTTTTT. It is translated as CSVDADTGELFF.